Listed here are 25 T cell receptor beta chains from one sample, sequenced in a study of metastatic and nonmetastatic thyroid tumors. Patients underwent thyroid surgery, and none had received any treatment before it. TCRdb reanalyzed the PCR reads via MiXCR. The table records roughly 64,000 clones, approximately 4.1% of them present only once. The sequenced sample was blood. The source of these receptors is a female donor with papillary thyroid cancer or a benign thyroid nodule (not recorded which). Some clones in this sample may be carry-over from other donors' samples.

Worth noting for this clone: A junction boundary mismatches the germline segment, possibly from a read error. V usage is TRBV6-1 and J usage is TRBJ2-5, with D possibly matching TRBD2 (6 bases). The CDR3 sequence is 16 residues long. CDR1 and CDR2 from the germline V gene are MNHNS and SASEGT. The DNA for the CDR3 is TGTGCCAGCACTATAGGAGGGGAGGTACTCCAACAGACCCAGTACTTC. As protein: CASTIGGEVLQQTQYF.

This clone has a handful of counts. The J gene is TRBJ2-7, the V gene TRBV6-1; D is possibly TRBD1 (6 bases). V was pared by 5 bases and J by 2 bases, with 16 bases between. The germline CDR1 and CDR2 sequences are MNHNS and SASEGT. This CDR3 is 15 amino acids long. In nucleotides, the CDR3 is TGTGCCAGCAGTACCCGCGACAGGTATCCCTACGAGCAGTACTTC. Translating it yields CASSTRDRYPYEQYF.

This clone was seen at least ten times. The rearrangement joins TRBV11-2 to TRBJ2-4, with D uncertain. Germline CDR1 reads SGHAT; CDR2 reads FQNNGV. The CDR3 runs to 15 residues. V shed 5 bases and J shed 9 bases, with 20 bases lying between them. CDR3 amino acids: CASSVRMVVDGIQYF. CDR3 bases: TGTGCCAGCAGCGTCCGGATGGTTGTGGATGGCATTCAGTACTTC.

Concerning this clone itself: A read error may be the cause here, since a much bigger clone is one base away. The rearrangement links TRBV20-1 to TRBJ1-1; tentative D call: TRBD1 (6 bases). Trimming took off 8 bases at V and 0 bases at J, with 13 bases between the two ends. This CDR3 is built from 13 residues. Per the germline V gene, CDR1 is DFQATT and CDR2 is SNEGSKA (reference sequence). The CDR3 loop is CSPGTRMNTEAFF. CDR3 DNA sequence: TGCAGTCCCGGGACACGCATGAACACTGAAGCTTTCTTT.

This clone was seen many times. The chain joins TRBV3-1 to TRBJ2-3; 12 bases map to TRBD2. From germline, CDR1 is LGHDT and CDR2 YNNKEL (reference sequence). There are 17 residues in the CDR3. Unmatched junction bases numbered 9, after V lost 2 bases and J lost 6 bases. This CDR3 is CASSQLAGGPRSDTQYF. Written as DNA, the CDR3 is TGTGCCAGCAGCCAACTAGCGGGAGGGCCCAGGTCGGATACGCAGTATTTT.

This clone was counted only a few times. The gene calls are TRBV27 and TRBJ2-7; the match to TRBD2 covers 9 bases. Per germline, CDR1 MNHEY and CDR2 SMNVEV (reference sequence). Trimming cost V 7 bases and J 0 bases; bases outside gene matches: 7. The length of the CDR3 is 15 residues. The CDR3 spells CASIPETSGSYEQYF. The CDR3, as DNA: TGTGCCAGCATCCCGGAGACTAGCGGCTCCTACGAGCAGTACTTC.

The DNA for the CDR3 is TGTGCCAGCAGCGTATGGGGGTTGAGCACAGATACGCAGTATTTT. It encodes CASSVWGLSTDTQYF. The genes are TRBV9 and TRBJ2-3; D is perhaps TRBD1 or TRBD2 (5 bases each). CDR1 is SGDLS and CDR2 is YYNGEE in the germline V gene. The V end lost 1 base, the J end lost 0 bases, and 9 bases lay between the germline ends. This CDR3 is 15 amino acids long.

The chain couples TRBV15 to TRBJ2-7; maybe TRBD2 (5 bases). V was trimmed by 6 bases and J by 3 bases, leaving 12 bases between them. Germline CDR1 reads LNHNV; CDR2 reads YYDKDF (reference sequence). CDR3 size: 13 residues. The CDR3 region is CATRNGESYEQYF. CDR3 nucleotide sequence: TGTGCCACCAGAAACGGGGAAAGCTACGAGCAGTACTTC.

This clone was seen ten or more times. J is TRBJ2-5 and V is TRBV20-1; D tentatively fits TRBD1 or TRBD2 (5 bases each). V was trimmed by 3 bases and J by 5 bases, leaving 10 bases between them. CDR1 and CDR2 from the germline V gene are DFQATT and SNEGSKA (reference sequence). The CDR3 is made up of 12 amino acids. In DNA form, the CDR3 reads TGCAGTGCTAGCGGGACCGTGGAGACCCAGTACTTC. Translation: CSASGTVETQYF.

This clone was found many times. The chain has TRBV12-3 or TRBV12-4 and TRBJ2-7, with 8 bases lining up with TRBD1. Trimming took 5 bases from V and 4 from J; bases not matched to a gene: 10. This CDR3 has 15 residues. As DNA, the CDR3 is TGTGCCAGCAGTCCCCAGGGACAGGTGGGTTACGAGCAGTACTTC. This sequence encodes CASSPQGQVGYEQYF.

The chain recombines TRBV20-1 with TRBJ1-1; no definite D call. The CDR3 contains 15 residues. Germline CDR1 DFQATT, CDR2 SNEGSKA (reference sequence). Trimming shortened V by 1 base and J by 0 bases, and 12 bases separated the two germline ends. The CDR3 DNA follows: TGCAGTGCTAGAGCCTTATTGGGGATGAACACTGAAGCTTTCTTT. The encoded protein is CSARALLGMNTEAFF.

The chain is built from TRBV6-1 and TRBJ2-7; 10 nucleotides match TRBD1. CDR1 is MNHNS and CDR2 is SASEGT in the germline V gene. The CDR3 covers 16 residues. V lost 6 bases and J lost 2; bases outside the gene matches: 10. CDR3 sequence reads: CASRDSGTGVTYEQYF. The CDR3 DNA is TGTGCCAGCAGGGATTCCGGGACAGGGGTAACCTACGAGCAGTACTTC.

This clone has more than one count but fewer than ten. The CDR3 loop is CASSWKGSSVYNEQFF. DNA of the CDR3: TGCGCCAGCAGCTGGAAAGGGTCTAGCGTGTACAATGAGCAGTTCTTC. The chain employs TRBV5-1 and TRBJ2-1; possible D gene TRBD2, 6 bases. The germline CDR1 and CDR2 sequences are SGHRS and YFSETQ. The CDR3 loop spans 16 amino acids. The V gene lost 3 bases and the J gene lost 4 bases, with 17 bases spanning the gap.

This clone was found many times. CDR3 region: CASSQEPDLSSYEQYF. CDR3 DNA: TGTGCCAGCAGCCAAGAGCCGGACTTAAGCTCCTACGAGCAGTACTTC. The rearrangement joins TRBV4-2 to TRBJ2-7; tentatively, D is TRBD2 (5 bases). Between the trimmed V and J ends, which lost 0 bases and 0 bases, there was a span of 12 bases. Germline CDR1 and CDR2: LGHNA and YNFKEQ. The CDR3 runs to 16 residues.

The rearrangement uses TRBV6-2 or TRBV6-3 and TRBJ1-6, with D possibly matching TRBD1 (6 bases). The germline CDR1 and CDR2 sequences are MNHEY and SVGEGT. V lost 6 bases to trimming and J lost 10 bases, with 19 bases between them. CDR3 size: 15 residues. The CDR3 loop reads CASRLTKYRESPLHF. CDR3 DNA sequence: TGTGCCAGCAGATTGACTAAATACAGGGAATCACCCCTCCACTTT.

In this sample, this clone turned up a few times. A junction end diverges from the germline sequence, so it may reflect a read error. The rearrangement joins TRBV5-1 to TRBJ2-2; 8 nucleotides agree with TRBD2. CDR3 size: 15 residues. CDR1 SGHRS and CDR2 YFSETQ come from the germline V gene. CDR3 amino acids: CASSRPSGYTGELIF. CDR3 bases: TGCGCCAGCAGCCGCCCTAGCGGGTACACCGGGGAGCTGATTTTT.

This clone has at least ten counts. This chain uses TRBV20-1 with TRBJ2-7; TRBD1 or TRBD2 may be the D gene (5 bases each). CDR1 is DFQATT, CDR2 SNEGSKA, per germline (reference sequence). V was cut by 6 bases and J by 4 bases, with 13 bases left in between. The CDR3 is 12 amino acids. In DNA form, the CDR3 reads TGCAGTGCGGCCGGGGACCATTACGAGCAGTACTTC. It yields the protein CSAAGDHYEQYF.

The genes are TRBV2 and TRBJ1-5; perhaps TRBD1 as D (6 bases). Per germline, CDR1 SNHLY and CDR2 FYNNEI. This CDR3 is built from 13 residues. Trimming left V 6 bases short and J 11 bases short, with 17 bases between. CDR3 DNA: TGTGCCAGCAGCCGGGGGGGCAAGGAGACCCAGCATTTT. It is translated as CASSRGGKETQHF.

This clone was detected a few times. This rearrangement joins TRBV12-5 to TRBJ2-2; 7 nucleotides line up with TRBD2. Germline V gene lookup returns CDR1 LGHNT and CDR2 FRNRAP. This CDR3 region has 18 residues. Trimming cost V 5 bases and J 8 bases; bases outside gene matches: 20. The DNA of the CDR3 is TGTGCTAGTGGTATCATCTTGGTACTAGCGTGGCGAGAGGGGGAGCTGTTTTTT. It encodes CASGIILVLAWREGELFF.

At least ten counts were recorded for this clone. This rearrangement joins TRBV5-1 to TRBJ2-1; D gene ambiguous. Germline loops: CDR1 SGHRS, CDR2 YFSETQ. The CDR3 contains 15 residues. V dropped 4 bases and J dropped 7 bases, with 18 bases sitting between them. For the CDR3, the DNA is TGCGCCAGCAGCCTTACTCCTACCGGTGAGAATGAGCAGTTCTTC. This gives the protein CASSLTPTGENEQFF.

This clone has ten or more counts. The V and J genes are TRBV11-2 and TRBJ2-1, with TRBD2 matching 7 bases. V lost 5 bases, J lost 0 bases, and 4 bases stayed unmatched. CDR1 SGHAT and CDR2 FQNNGV come from the germline V gene. There are 15 residues in the CDR3. The chain's CDR3 is CASSPQRGSYNEQFF. The CDR3 DNA follows: TGTGCCAGCAGCCCGCAGCGGGGCTCCTACAATGAGCAGTTCTTC. Full variable domain (missing parts from reference TRBV11-2 and TRBJ2-1): EAGVAQSPRYKIIEKRQSVAFWCNPISGHATLYWYQQILGQGPKLLIQFQNNGVVDDSQLPKDRFSAERLKGVDSTLKIQPAKLEDSAVYLCASSPQRGSYNEQFFGPGTRLTVL.

This clone has at least ten counts. CDR3 sequence (DNA): TGTGCCAGCACTTGGGGGACCACAGATACGCAGTATTTT. Protein: CASTWGTTDTQYF. This rearrangement joins TRBV9 to TRBJ2-3; D may correspond to TRBD1 or TRBD2 (5 bases each). Deletions cut 6 bases from V and 2 bases from J, with 10 bases between. Germline CDR1 and CDR2: SGDLS and YYNGEE. The CDR3 covers 13 residues.

This clone was detected ten times or more. The chain links TRBV5-1 to TRBJ2-1; 9 nucleotides line up with TRBD2. CDR1 SGHRS and CDR2 YFSETQ come from the germline V gene. Unmatched junction bases numbered 3, after V lost 3 bases and J lost 2 bases. The CDR3 length is 15 residues. The CDR3 coding sequence is TGCGCCAGCAGCTCAATAGCGGGAGCCTACAATGAGCAGTTCTTC. Encoded protein: CASSSIAGAYNEQFF.

The V and J genes are TRBV27 and TRBJ2-2; 10 positions match TRBD1. J gave up 4 bases and V 2 bases, and 4 bases lay outside the gene matches. The CDR3 totals 16 residues. Germline V gene lookup returns CDR1 MNHEY and CDR2 SMNVEV (reference sequence). CDR3 coding DNA: TGTGCCAGCAGTTTAGGGACAGGGGTATCCACCGGGGAGCTGTTTTTT. Its protein is CASSLGTGVSTGELFF.

This clone came up a few times. The chain uses TRBV5-1 and TRBJ1-2; TRBD1 matches 7 bases. After removal of 0 bases from V and 8 bases from J, the junction contained 7 bases not matched to a gene. Looked up from germline, CDR1 is SGHRS and CDR2 is YFSETQ. This CDR3 has 14 amino acids. The CDR3 here is CASSLGQGKRGYTF. The CDR3 DNA sequence: TGCGCCAGCAGCTTGGGACAGGGCAAGAGAGGCTACACCTTC.